The 28 T cell receptor beta chains reported below all come from one sample, sequenced in a study of blood T cell repertoires in COVID-19. Libraries were prepared by immunoSEQ multiplex PCR; TCRdb keeps only in-frame clonotypes and omits some of them. The data contain about 160,000 clones, around 74% of them singletons. The sequenced sample consisted of peripheral blood. Receptors were obtained from a woman aged 55-69 years with COVID-19, enrolled during active disease.

In its sample, this clone was seen a few times. The chain recombines TRBV3-1 (or the pseudogene TRBV3-2) with TRBJ1-2; D is ambiguous. The CDR3 has 14 residues. The ends were cut back, 0 bases at V and 3 bases at J, with 8 bases in the middle. Germline loops: CDR1 LGHDT, CDR2 YNNKEL (reference sequence). The CDR3 DNA reads as TGTGCCAGCAGCCAAGATGGCGGATACTATGGCTACACCTTC. Protein product: CASSQDGGYYGYTF.

The chain uses TRBV6-5 and TRBJ1-2; 8 positions agree with TRBD1. J gave up 4 bases and V 4 bases, and 8 bases lay outside the gene matches. The CDR3 is made up of 15 amino acids. Germline V gives CDR1 MNHEY, CDR2 SVGAGI. As DNA, the CDR3 is TGTGCCAGCAGTTCTCAGGGGGCTCTCGGCTATGGCTACACCTTC. Protein product: CASSSQGALGYGYTF.

The gene calls are TRBV14 and TRBJ2-1; D uncertain. CDR3 length: 13 residues. Germline CDR1 reads SGHDN; CDR2 reads FVKESK. The V end was cut by 2 bases, the J end by 7 bases, with 9 bases between. CDR3 nucleotide sequence: TGTGCCAGCAGCCAACAAGTCGGGAATGAGCAGTTCTTC. It yields the protein CASSQQVGNEQFF.

The V and J genes are TRBV6-2 or TRBV6-3 and TRBJ2-7; D is unclear. The germline V gene has CDR1 MNHEY and CDR2 SVGEGT. The ends were cut back, 0 bases at V and 5 bases at J, with 5 bases in the middle. The CDR3 length is 12 residues. CDR3 amino acids: CASSYSRNEQYF. The CDR3, as DNA: TGTGCCAGCAGTTACTCGAGGAACGAGCAGTACTTC.

The genes are TRBV5-5 and TRBJ2-2; the match to TRBD2 covers 11 bases. The trim removed 0 bases at V and 0 bases at J, leaving 10 bases unmatched. Germline assignment: CDR1 SGHKS and CDR2 YYEKEE (reference sequence). The CDR3 runs 20 residues. Here the CDR3 DNA reads TGTGCCAGCAGCTTGGCTGCCGGGACTAGCGGTCGCGCGAACACCGGGGAGCTGTTTTTT. This translates into CASSLAAGTSGRANTGELFF. Full variable domain (remainder filled in from reference TRBV5-5 and TRBJ2-2): DAGVTQSPTHLIKTRGQQVTLRCSPISGHKSVSWYQQVLGQGPQFIFQYYEKEERGRGNFPDRFSARQFPNYSSELNVNALLLGDSALYLCASSLAAGTSGRANTGELFFGEGSRLTVL.

The chain carries TRBV2 and TRBJ2-2; 11 bases are shared with TRBD2. V lost 6 bases to trimming and J lost 7 bases; unmatched junction nucleotides: 7. Germline lookup yields CDR1 SNHLY and CDR2 FYNNEI. This CDR3 region has 15 residues. Here the CDR3 reads CASRNLAGGFGELFF. For the CDR3, the DNA is TGTGCCAGCAGAAACCTAGCGGGAGGTTTCGGGGAGCTGTTTTTT.

This rearrangement joins TRBV6-2 or TRBV6-3 to TRBJ1-2; D unclear. V was trimmed by 6 bases and J by 4 bases, leaving 15 bases between them. The CDR3 contains 14 residues. Germline CDR1 MNHEY, CDR2 SVGEGT. The CDR3 sequence: CASSPPQDGYGYTF. The DNA for the CDR3 is TGTGCCAGCAGCCCTCCGCAGGATGGCTATGGCTACACCTTC.

CDR3 in amino acids: CASSLTSNNQPQHF. Here the CDR3 DNA reads TGTGCCAGCAGCCTTACGTCTAACAATCAGCCCCAGCATTTT. The V call is TRBV3-1 (or the pseudogene TRBV3-2), the J call TRBJ1-5; D is unclear. Germline V gene sequence: CDR1 LGHDT, CDR2 YNNKEL (reference sequence). The CDR3 consists of 14 residues. V was pared by 4 bases and J by 3 bases, with 10 bases between.

This clone was seen a few times. This chain links TRBV19 with TRBJ2-2; 9 nucleotides line up with TRBD1. V was clipped by 9 bases and J by 7 bases; unmatched bases: 9. CDR3 length: 14 amino acids. Germline CDR1 is LNHDA and CDR2 is SQIVND (reference sequence). Here the CDR3 reads CASKGQGEGGELFF. The DNA for the CDR3 is TGTGCCAGCAAGGGACAGGGTGAGGGCGGGGAGCTGTTTTTT. The full variable domain, completed using reference TRBV19 and TRBJ2-2, is DGGITQSPKYLFRKEGQNVTLSCEQNLNHDAMYWYRQDPGQGLRLIYYSQIVNDFQKGDIAEGYSVSREKKESFPLTVTSAQKNPTAFYLCASKGQGEGGELFFGEGSRLTVL.

This clone was observed a few times. V is TRBV12-5 and J is TRBJ1-1; tentative D call: TRBD1 (6 bases). CDR1 and CDR2 from the germline V gene are LGHNT and FRNRAP. The CDR3 has 16 residues. The V end lost 6 bases, the J end lost 0 bases, and 17 bases lay between the germline ends. The CDR3 sequence is CASGNLEGHLNTEAFF. The CDR3 nucleotides read TGTGCTAGTGGGAACCTCGAGGGACACCTGAACACTGAAGCTTTCTTT.

The V call is TRBV18, the J call TRBJ2-5; TRBD1 matches at 7 bases. Germline V gene data show CDR1 as KGHSH and CDR2 as LQKENI. The CDR3 runs 14 residues. V trimming: 3 bases; J trimming: 5 bases; junction bases outside the gene matches: 6. The CDR3 protein is CASSPKGAEETQYF. The DNA for the CDR3 is TGTGCCAGCTCACCTAAGGGGGCGGAGGAGACCCAGTACTTC.

The rearrangement uses TRBV3-1 (or the pseudogene TRBV3-2) and TRBJ2-3; 8 nucleotides agree with TRBD2. Germline assignment: CDR1 LGHDT and CDR2 YNNKEL (reference sequence). With V trimmed by 4 bases and J by 7 bases, 13 bases remained unmatched. The CDR3 length is 16 residues. This chain's CDR3 is CASSLSTGGGVNTQYF. CDR3 coding DNA: TGTGCCAGCAGCCTATCTACCGGGGGGGGCGTTAATACGCAGTATTTT.

This chain connects TRBV5-4 to TRBJ1-3; TRBD1 aligns across 8 bases. CDR3 length: 18 residues. J gave up 0 bases and V 4 bases, and 12 bases lay outside the gene matches. CDR1 SGHNT and CDR2 YYREEE come from the germline V gene (reference sequence). The CDR3 loop reads CASSPGGQAGLSGNTIYF. CDR3 DNA: TGTGCCAGCAGCCCGGGGGGACAGGCCGGACTCTCTGGAAACACCATATATTTT.

The chain links TRBV18 to TRBJ2-2; 7 nucleotides match TRBD1. The CDR3 extends over 18 amino acids. J gave up 2 bases and V 5 bases, and 14 bases lay outside the gene matches. Germline assignment: CDR1 KGHSH and CDR2 LQKENI. CDR3 amino acids: CASSALQPGQTNTGELFF. The CDR3 region has the DNA TGTGCCAGCTCAGCACTTCAGCCGGGACAGACAAACACCGGGGAGCTGTTTTTT. The full variable domain, rest sourced from reference TRBV18 and TRBJ2-2, is NAGVMQNPRHLVRRRGQEARLRCSPMKGHSHVYWYRQLPEEGLKFMVYLQKENIIDESGMPKERFSAEFPKEGPSILRIQQVVRGDSAAYFCASSALQPGQTNTGELFFGEGSRLTVL.

J is TRBJ1-5 and V is TRBV29-1; D unclear. This CDR3 contains 14 residues. From germline, CDR1 is SQVTM and CDR2 ANQGSEA. V was trimmed by 3 bases and J by 8 bases, leaving 17 bases between them. CDR3 nucleotides: TGCAGCGTTGATGAGGGCCTTCCCGGGGAGCCCCAGCATTTT. It yields the protein CSVDEGLPGEPQHF.

The chain joins TRBV10-3 to TRBJ2-5, with TRBD2 identical over 11 bases. This CDR3 comprises 16 residues. Germline V lookup: CDR1 ENHRY, CDR2 SYGVKD. With 0 bases clipped from V and 4 bases from J, the junction kept 4 bases outside the gene matches. The CDR3 DNA follows: TGTGCCATCAGTGAGTCATCTAGCGGGAGGCCAGAGACCCAGTACTTC. Residues: CAISESSSGRPETQYF.

The chain is built from TRBV19 and TRBJ2-7, with D maybe TRBD1 (6 bases). Germline V gene sequence: CDR1 LNHDA, CDR2 SQIVND (reference sequence). V gave up 6 bases and J gave up 6 bases, with 18 bases separating them. CDR3 length: 14 amino acids. The CDR3 sequence is CASRQAQGVGEQYF. The CDR3 coding sequence is TGTGCCAGTAGGCAGGCACAGGGAGTGGGCGAGCAGTACTTC.

This chain uses TRBV18 with TRBJ1-2, with D maybe TRBD1 (5 bases). The length of the CDR3 is 14 residues. Trimming removed 3 bases at V and 8 bases at J, with 16 bases between. Germline V gives CDR1 KGHSH, CDR2 LQKENI. The CDR3 is CASSPLEGAVGYTF. CDR3 nucleotide sequence: TGTGCCAGCTCACCCCTCGAAGGGGCGGTCGGCTACACCTTC.

This clone has just one count. DNA of the CDR3: TGTGCCAGCAGCCAAGATCTTCGGACTAGCGGGAGTGACGCCTACGAGCAGTACTTC. Its translation: CASSQDLRTSGSDAYEQYF. The gene calls are TRBV3-1 (or the pseudogene TRBV3-2) and TRBJ2-7; the match to TRBD2 covers 13 bases. Germline trimming cut 0 bases from V and 2 bases from J; bases unmatched to any gene: 10. Germline CDR1 and CDR2: LGHDT and YNNKEL (reference sequence). The CDR3 is 19 amino acids.

This chain uses TRBV19 with TRBJ1-1, with 7 bases aligning to TRBD1. Trimming cost V 6 bases and J 0 bases; bases outside gene matches: 4. The germline gives CDR1 LNHDA, CDR2 SQIVND (reference sequence). This CDR3 is 14 amino acids long. The CDR3 loop is CASSTGEVNTEAFF. The CDR3 bases are TGTGCCAGTAGCACAGGGGAGGTGAACACTGAAGCTTTCTTT. The whole variable domain, remainder taken from reference TRBV19 and TRBJ1-1, is DGGITQSPKYLFRKEGQNVTLSCEQNLNHDAMYWYRQDPGQGLRLIYYSQIVNDFQKGDIAEGYSVSREKKESFPLTVTSAQKNPTAFYLCASSTGEVNTEAFFGQGTRLTVV.

The V and J genes are TRBV28 and TRBJ2-7; possibly TRBD1 for D (5 bases). The V end was cut by 1 base, the J end by 7 bases, with 8 bases between. Germline-derived CDR1 and CDR2 are MDHEN and SYDVKM. The CDR3 sequence is 12 residues long. The CDR3 reads CASSLYNREQYF. CDR3 sequence (DNA): TGTGCCAGCAGTTTATATAACAGGGAGCAGTACTTC.

The chain has TRBV6-2 or TRBV6-3 and TRBJ2-6; tentative D call: TRBD2 (5 bases). The CDR3 length is 15 residues. V was pared by 8 bases and J by 0 bases, with 11 bases between. Germline V lookup: CDR1 MNHEY, CDR2 SVGEGT. The CDR3 DNA is TGTGCCAGCGGCCACGGGGACTCTGGGGCCAACGTCCTGACTTTC. This sequence encodes CASGHGDSGANVLTF.

The chain carries TRBV7-2 and TRBJ1-2; D is possibly TRBD1 (5 bases). The germline V gene encodes CDR1 SGHTA and CDR2 FQGNSA. Between the trimmed V and J ends, which lost 5 bases and 4 bases, there was a span of 20 bases. CDR3 length: 16 residues. As DNA, the CDR3 is TGTGCCAGCAGCGCCGGCGGGGCCGAAACGAGCTATGGCTACACCTTC. Its translation is CASSAGGAETSYGYTF.

This sequence joins TRBV4-1 and TRBJ1-4; D possibly corresponds to TRBD1 (5 bases). In germline, CDR1 is MGHRA, CDR2 YSYEKL. V was trimmed by 4 bases and J by 7 bases, leaving 19 bases between them. The CDR3 is made up of 16 amino acids. The CDR3 spells CASSLDADSSIEKLFF. The CDR3 bases are TGCGCCAGCAGCCTCGATGCTGACAGCAGTATTGAAAAACTGTTTTTT.

The rearrangement joins TRBV19 to TRBJ2-5, with TRBD1 matching 11 bases. V was pared by 3 bases and J by 4 bases, with 4 bases of the junction left unmatched. The germline V gene encodes CDR1 LNHDA and CDR2 SQIVND (reference sequence). This CDR3 spans 15 amino acids. DNA of the CDR3: TGTGCCAGTAGTATCGGGACAGGGGGGGCAGAGACCCAGTACTTC. Its translation is CASSIGTGGAETQYF.

The chain combines TRBV24-1 with TRBJ2-1; D ambiguous. Germline-derived CDR1 and CDR2 are KGHDR and SFDVKD. The CDR3 is 12 residues long. Trimming took 3 bases from V and 10 from J, leaving 9 bases between them. CDR3 protein: CATSDNSPEQFF. The CDR3 coding sequence is TGTGCCACCAGTGATAACAGTCCCGAGCAGTTCTTC.

For this clone: Mismatch with germline at one junction end may stem from a read error. The chain couples TRBV5-1 to TRBJ2-5, with D possibly TRBD2 on 6 matching bases. The CDR3 consists of 15 residues. Germline-derived CDR1 and CDR2 are SGHRS and YFSETQ. In DNA, the CDR3 is TGCGCCAGCACCTTGGAGTCGGGAGACCAAGAGACCCAGTACTTC. It codes for CASTLESGDQETQYF.

J is TRBJ2-3 and V is TRBV3-1 (or the pseudogene TRBV3-2); tentative D call: TRBD1 (6 bases). CDR1 and CDR2 from the germline V gene are LGHDT and YNNKEL (reference sequence). The CDR3 length is 15 residues. V lost 4 bases and J lost 4, with 15 bases in between. CDR3 region: CASSPTGQPPDTQYF. As DNA, the CDR3 is TGTGCCAGCAGCCCTACCGGACAGCCCCCAGATACGCAGTATTTT.